This is a list of T cell receptor beta chains from one sample in a study of OX40 agonist ivuxolimab in advanced cancers. Sequencing used immunoSEQ multiplex PCR; TCRdb keeps in-frame clones, though not all of them. In the table there are about 37,000 clones, 85% of which are singletons. Sequencing used CD4+ or CD8+ T cells sorted from blood, obtained in a trial of the OX40 agonist ivuxolimab. These receptors were taken from an adult with an advanced solid tumor such as melanoma, head and neck, liver or kidney cancer. CDR3s include the opening cysteine and the closing phenylalanine or tryptophan. The D gene is left open where the match is weak. Expanded clones get a size class; other rows say once, few or many, or leave the size out.

>TRBV10-3|TRBD2|NA|TRBJ2-1
CATRTSGSGGSYNEQFF
TGTGCCACGCGGACTAGCGGGAGTGGAGGATCCTACAATGAGCAGTTCTTC
>TRBV7-2|TRBD2|NA|TRBJ2-7
CASSHSGDYEQYF
TGTGCCAGCAGCCACAGCGGGGACTACGAGCAGTACTTC
>TRBV7-9|NA|NA|TRBJ1-5
CASSFDSTQPQHF
TGTGCCAGCAGCTTCGACAGTACCCAGCCCCAGCATTTT
>TRBV21-1|NA|once|TRBJ1-5
CASSTSPRDRANQPQHF
TGTGCCAGCAGCACCTCTCCCCGGGACAGGGCAAATCAGCCCCAGCATTTT
>TRBV19|TRBD1|NA|TRBJ1-4
CASSIPWGQTHEKLFF
TGTGCCAGTAGTATTCCGTGGGGACAGACTCATGAAAAACTGTTTTTT
>TRBV5-4|TRBD2|NA|TRBJ2-7
CASSLVGGSYEQYF
TGTGCCAGCAGCTTGGTGGGGGGGTCCTACGAGCAGTACTTC
>TRBV19|NA|NA|TRBJ1-4
CASSRGNEKLFF
TGTGCCAGTAGTCGAGGAAATGAAAAACTGTTTTTT
>TRBV7-2|NA|NA|TRBJ2-3
CASSGERADTQYF
TGTGCCAGCAGCGGGGAAAGGGCAGATACGCAGTATTTT
>TRBV28|NA|NA|TRBJ1-4
CASSFVSTGNEKLFF
TGTGCCAGCAGTTTCGTGTCAACTGGTAATGAAAAACTGTTTTTT
>TRBV2|TRBD1|NA|TRBJ1-6
CASSERRQGDNSPLHF
TGTGCCAGCAGTGAGAGGAGACAGGGGGATAATTCACCCCTCCACTTT
>TRBV6-1|TRBD1|once|TRBJ2-7
CASRSGDSAFYEQYF
TGTGCCAGCAGGTCAGGGGACAGTGCATTCTACGAGCAGTACTTC
>TRBV7-2|NA|NA|TRBJ1-5
CASSTSPELGGNQPQHF
TGTGCCAGCAGCACCTCGCCCGAATTGGGGGGCAATCAGCCCCAGCATTTT
>TRBV28|NA|NA|TRBJ1-5
CASRLTGNQPQHF
TGTGCCAGCAGGCTCACGGGGAATCAGCCCCAGCATTTT
>TRBV28|NA|NA|TRBJ2-7
CASSRRDNLYEQYF
TGTGCCAGCAGTCGTAGGGACAACCTCTACGAGCAGTACTTC
>TRBV7-6|TRBD1|NA|TRBJ1-2
CASSVYRGGYTF
TGTGCCAGCAGCGTATACAGGGGAGGCTACACCTTC
>TRBV19|NA|once|TRBJ2-5
CASRETGTGQETQYF
TGTGCCAGTAGGGAAACCGGGACCGGACAAGAGACCCAGTACTTC
>TRBV7-9|NA|NA|TRBJ2-1
CASSSTRLANEQFF
TGTGCCAGCAGCTCTACTCGGCTTGCCAATGAGCAGTTCTTC
>TRBV7-8|TRBD1|few|TRBJ2-7
CASSHRDRNYEQYF
TGTGCCAGCAGCCACCGGGACAGGAACTACGAGCAGTACTTC
>TRBV4-1|NA|NA|TRBJ2-3
CASSQSLSWSDTQYF
TGCGCCAGCAGCCAATCCCTCTCCTGGTCAGATACGCAGTATTTT
>TRBV1|NA|NA|TRBJ2-2
CTSSQELAEEGTGELFF
TGCACCAGCAGCCAAGAACTAGCGGAGGAGGGCACCGGGGAGCTGTTTTTT
>TRBV7-2|NA|NA|TRBJ2-3
CASSLGRNTQYF
TGTGCCAGCAGCTTAGGCCGAAATACGCAGTATTTT
>TRBV9|NA|NA|TRBJ2-3
CASSPRPLAVGTDTQYF
TGTGCCAGCAGCCCCCGACCGCTGGCAGTCGGCACAGATACGCAGTATTTT
>TRBV7-2|NA|NA|TRBJ2-2
CASSSGRLGELFF
TGTGCCAGCAGCTCCGGCCGCCTCGGGGAGCTGTTTTTT
>TRBV9|NA|NA|TRBJ1-6
CASSTRDLDSPLHF
TGTGCCAGCAGCACCCGGGACCTTGATTCACCCCTCCACTTT
>TRBV28|TRBD1|NA|TRBJ1-2
CASSSVGQGAPGYTF
TGTGCCAGCAGTTCGGTGGGACAGGGGGCTCCCGGCTACACCTTC
>TRBV15|TRBD2|NA|TRBJ2-1
CATSRVHSGRAYEQFF
TGTGCCACCAGCAGAGTTCATAGCGGGAGGGCCTATGAGCAGTTCTTC
>TRBV10-1|TRBD2|NA|TRBJ2-7
CASSQTSGRNNSYEQYF
TGCGCCAGCAGCCAGACTAGCGGGAGGAACAACTCCTACGAGCAGTACTTC
>TRBV7-9|TRBD1|NA|TRBJ2-3
CASSWTGYEDTQYF
TGTGCCAGCAGCTGGACAGGGTACGAGGATACGCAGTATTTT
>TRBV7-3|NA|NA|TRBJ2-7
CASSLVRGYEQYF
TGTGCCAGCAGCTTAGTGCGGGGCTACGAGCAGTACTTC
>TRBV6-1|NA|few|TRBJ2-2
CASSERRTGELFF
TGTGCCAGCAGTGAACGACGGACCGGGGAGCTGTTTTTT
>TRBV5-1|NA|NA|TRBJ2-2
CASSLETANTGELFF
TGCGCCAGCAGCTTGGAGACAGCGAACACCGGGGAGCTGTTTTTT
>TRBV7-9|NA|NA|TRBJ2-2
CASSVGNTGELFF
TGTGCCAGCAGCGTAGGAAACACCGGGGAGCTGTTTTTT
>TRBV2|TRBD1|NA|TRBJ2-5
CASSGDRGQETQYF
TGTGCCAGCAGTGGCGACAGGGGTCAGGAGACCCAGTACTTC
>TRBV7-8|TRBD2|NA|TRBJ2-1
CASRTGTSGSNEQFF
TGTGCCAGCCGCACAGGGACTAGCGGGAGTAATGAGCAGTTCTTC
>TRBV29-1|TRBD1|NA|TRBJ1-2
CSVEDRGVRGYTF
TGCAGCGTTGAAGACAGGGGGGTTCGGGGCTACACCTTC
>TRBV11-2|NA|NA|TRBJ1-2
CASSSIRDHGYTF
TGTGCCAGCAGCTCCATAAGAGATCATGGCTACACCTTC
>TRBV6-5|NA|NA|TRBJ1-4
CASSRTVREKLFF
TGTGCCTCATCCAGGACAGTGAGAGAAAAACTGTTTTTT
>TRBV18|NA|NA|TRBJ2-2
CASSLLESRAGTGELFF
TGTGCCAGCTCACTCCTCGAATCCAGGGCGGGCACCGGGGAGCTGTTTTTT
>TRBV4-1|NA|NA|TRBJ2-5
CASSQVLGLETQYF
TGCGCCAGCAGCCAAGTACTTGGATTAGAGACCCAGTACTTC
>TRBV2|TRBD2|NA|TRBJ2-5
CASSELAGGETQYF
TGTGCCAGCAGTGAACTAGCGGGTGGAGAGACCCAGTACTTC
>TRBV27|TRBD1|NA|TRBJ1-2
CASTGQGAGGYTF
TGTGCCAGCACGGGACAGGGGGCGGGTGGCTACACCTTC
>TRBV11-2|NA|NA|TRBJ1-6
CASSLVRGSSPLHF
TGTGCCAGCAGCTTAGTCCGGGGCAGTTCACCCCTCCACTTT
>TRBV5-1|TRBD2|once|TRBJ2-1
CASSSLGAGTTLNEQFF
TGCGCCAGCAGTTCCCTCGGGGCTGGGACTACCCTCAATGAGCAGTTCTTC
>TRBV11-2|TRBD2|NA|TRBJ2-3
CASSSGLAGGPTDTQYF
TGTGCCAGCAGCTCGGGACTAGCGGGAGGGCCTACAGATACGCAGTATTTT
>TRBV5-5|TRBD1|NA|TRBJ1-4
CASSLQGAAEKLFF
TGTGCCAGCAGCTTGCAGGGGGCCGCGGAAAAACTGTTTTTT
>TRBV7-9|NA|few|TRBJ2-7
CASSFPGGSYEQYF
TGTGCCAGCAGCTTTCCCGGAGGGTCCTACGAGCAGTACTTC
>TRBV19|TRBD1|NA|TRBJ2-3
CASSTDRGRTDTQYF
TGTGCCAGTAGTACCGACAGGGGGAGAACAGATACGCAGTATTTT
>TRBV4-1|NA|once|TRBJ2-3
CASSLPKGTVRDTQYF
TGCGCCAGCAGCCTCCCCAAGGGAACAGTACGAGATACGCAGTATTTT
>TRBV7-8|NA|NA|TRBJ2-3
CASSLLQGRTDTQYF
TGTGCCAGCAGCTTATTACAGGGGAGGACAGATACGCAGTATTTT
>TRBV6-6|NA|NA|TRBJ1-1
CASRGANTEAFF
TGTGCCAGCAGAGGAGCTAACACTGAAGCTTTCTTT
>TRBV11-2|TRBD2|NA|TRBJ2-3
CASSLGTSGTQRTDTQYF
TGTGCCAGCAGCTTAGGGACTAGCGGGACCCAACGCACAGATACGCAGTATTTT
>TRBV11-2|NA|NA|TRBJ1-2
CASSLREGEGRSYGYTF
TGTGCCAGCAGCTTAAGGGAGGGGGAAGGGAGGAGCTATGGCTACACCTTC